This T cell receptor beta chain was sequenced for a study of cytomegalovirus exposure and HLA in healthy donors. Germline V gives CDR1 MRHNA, CDR2 SNTAGT. This CDR3 region has 15 residues. The J segment lost 6 bases and the V segment lost 2 bases, leaving 7 bases of the junction unmatched. A multiplex PCR was run with 60 Vbeta primers and 13 Jbeta primers. Generated by immunoSEQ multiplex PCR, the TCRdb table keeps only in-frame clones and is missing some. The top ten clones hold about 1.3% of a sample with fewer than 200,000 clones, approximately 77% of them seen once. Source material: PBMCs. The rearrangement joins TRBV6-4 to TRBJ2-3; 8 bases match TRBD2. This TCR was sampled from a man aged 18 to 29 in good health and CMV-seronegative. CDR3: CASSDTGLAPDTQYF. CDR3 in DNA: TGTGCCAGCAGTGACACTGGACTAGCTCCCGATACGCAGTATTTT.